These 5 T cell receptor beta chains came from one sample sequenced in a study of a mutant IDH1 vaccine in newly diagnosed glioma (dated by TCRdb to the early 2020s). Receptor libraries were prepared by the immunoSEQ multiplex PCR assay. TCRdb obtained this table from immuneACCESS and retained in-frame rearrangements with V and J assigned. These tables miss some clones; where compared with another copy, unresolved V genes account for less than half of the shortfall, and the remainder is unexplained. This sample comprises about 94,000 clones, roughly 89% of them detected only once. Of the sample, around 0.73% falls within the top ten clones. These receptors have no known antigen. In light of the paper, this sample's time point label describes: week 47, end of study. Every vaccine dose consisted of 300 ug of a 20-mer mutant IDH1 peptide in Montanide, administered subcutaneously together with topical imiquimod.

Sequenced material: PBMCs, taken from a glioma patient whose treatment included an IDH1 peptide vaccine. Source of these receptors: a woman between 50 and 59 years old with glioma.

This chain uses TRBV28 with TRBJ2-5; a possible D gene is TRBD1 (6 bases). The V end lost 3 bases, the J end lost 5 bases, and 10 bases lay between the germline ends. The CDR3 contains 13 residues. Germline CDR1 reads MDHEN; CDR2 reads SYDVKM. The CDR3 DNA follows: TGTGCCAGCAGTTTTTCAGGGGTGGAGACCCAGTACTTC. It is translated as CASSFSGVETQYF.

The V and J genes are TRBV30 and TRBJ2-1; D unclear. Germline lookup yields CDR1 GTSNPN and CDR2 SVGIG (reference sequence). V lost 3 bases and J 0 bases, leaving 6 bases between the germline ends. The CDR3 has 13 residues. CDR3 region: CAWRQSSYNEQFF. The CDR3 nucleotides are TGTGCCTGGAGACAGAGCTCCTACAATGAGCAGTTCTTC.

The rearrangement uses TRBV6-1 and TRBJ2-7, with D hard to call. The CDR3 loop spans 12 amino acids. V was shortened by 2 bases and J by 4 bases, with 6 bases between the two germline ends. Germline V gives CDR1 MNHNS, CDR2 SASEGT. The CDR3 DNA sequence: TGTGCCAGCAGTGAAAGATCTTACGAGCAGTACTTC. This codes for CASSERSYEQYF.

The gene calls are TRBV28 and TRBJ1-4; tentative D call: TRBD1 (6 bases). The V gene lost 3 bases and the J gene lost 6 bases, with 8 bases spanning the gap. The CDR3 runs to 13 residues. Germline V lookup: CDR1 MDHEN, CDR2 SYDVKM. This CDR3 reads CASSLGGDEKLFF. In DNA, the CDR3 is TGTGCCAGCAGTTTGGGGGGCGATGAAAAACTGTTTTTT.

The chain carries TRBV2 and TRBJ1-1, with 10 bases fitting TRBD1. The germline gives CDR1 SNHLY, CDR2 FYNNEI. Losses at the gene ends were 6 bases for V and 3 bases for J; bases not matched to a gene: 1. CDR3 length equals 13 residues. The CDR3 DNA sequence: TGTGCCAGCAGGACAGGGGGCTACACTGAAGCTTTCTTT. This encodes CASRTGGYTEAFF.